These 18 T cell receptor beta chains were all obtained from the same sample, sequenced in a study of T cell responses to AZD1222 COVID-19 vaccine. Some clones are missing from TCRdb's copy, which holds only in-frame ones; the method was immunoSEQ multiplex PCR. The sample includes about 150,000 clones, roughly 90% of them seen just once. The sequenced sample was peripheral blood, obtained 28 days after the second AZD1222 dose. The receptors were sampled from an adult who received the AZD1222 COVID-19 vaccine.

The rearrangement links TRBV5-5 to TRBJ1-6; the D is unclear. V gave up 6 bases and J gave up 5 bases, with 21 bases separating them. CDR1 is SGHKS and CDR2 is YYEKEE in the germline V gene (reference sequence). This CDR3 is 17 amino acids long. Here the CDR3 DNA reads TGTGCCAGCACCACTCAATTGGAGAGACACCATAATTCACCCCTCCACTTT. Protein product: CASTTQLERHHNSPLHF.

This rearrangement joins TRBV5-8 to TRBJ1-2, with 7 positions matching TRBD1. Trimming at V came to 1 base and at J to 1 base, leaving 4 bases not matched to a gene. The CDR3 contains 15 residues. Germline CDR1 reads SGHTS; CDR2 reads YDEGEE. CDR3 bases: TGTGCCAGCAGCTTGAGGTACAGGGGTAACTATGGCTACACCTTC. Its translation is CASSLRYRGNYGYTF. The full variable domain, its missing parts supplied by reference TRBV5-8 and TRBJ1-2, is EAGVTQSPTHLIKTRGQQATLRCSPISGHTSVYWYQQALGLGLQFLLWYDEGEERNRGNFPPRFSGRQFPNYSSELNVNALELEDSALYLCASSLRYRGNYGYTFGSGTRLTVV.

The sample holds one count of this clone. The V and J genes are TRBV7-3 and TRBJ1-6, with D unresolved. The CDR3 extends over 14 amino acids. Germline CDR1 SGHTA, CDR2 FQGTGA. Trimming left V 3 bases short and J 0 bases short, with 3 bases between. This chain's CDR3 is CASSLSSYNSPLHF. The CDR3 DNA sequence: TGTGCCAGCAGCTTGAGCTCCTATAATTCACCCCTCCACTTT.

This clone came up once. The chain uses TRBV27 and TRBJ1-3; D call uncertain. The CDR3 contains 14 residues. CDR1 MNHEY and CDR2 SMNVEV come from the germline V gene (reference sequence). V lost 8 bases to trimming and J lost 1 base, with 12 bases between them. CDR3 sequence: CASRAIISGNTIYF. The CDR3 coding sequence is TGTGCCAGCCGGGCGATAATATCTGGAAACACCATATATTTT.

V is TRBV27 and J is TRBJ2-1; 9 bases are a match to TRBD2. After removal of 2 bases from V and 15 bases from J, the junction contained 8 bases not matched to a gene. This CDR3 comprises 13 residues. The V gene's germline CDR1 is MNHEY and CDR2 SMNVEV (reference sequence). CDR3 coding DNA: TGTGCCAGCAGTTTAATTGGGGCGGGAGGGGTGTTCTTC. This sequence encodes CASSLIGAGGVFF.

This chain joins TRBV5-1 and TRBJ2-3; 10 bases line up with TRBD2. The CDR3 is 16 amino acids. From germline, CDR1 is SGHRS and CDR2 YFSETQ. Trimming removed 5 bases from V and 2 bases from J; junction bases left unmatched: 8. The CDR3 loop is CASRGLAGGVTDTQYF. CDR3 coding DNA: TGCGCCAGCAGGGGTTTAGCGGGAGGTGTCACAGATACGCAGTATTTT. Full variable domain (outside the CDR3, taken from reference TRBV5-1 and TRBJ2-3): KAGVTQTPRYLIKTRGQQVTLSCSPISGHRSVSWYQQTPGQGLQFLFEYFSETQRNKGNFPGRFSGRQFSNSRSEMNVSTLELGDSALYLCASRGLAGGVTDTQYFGPGTRLTVL.

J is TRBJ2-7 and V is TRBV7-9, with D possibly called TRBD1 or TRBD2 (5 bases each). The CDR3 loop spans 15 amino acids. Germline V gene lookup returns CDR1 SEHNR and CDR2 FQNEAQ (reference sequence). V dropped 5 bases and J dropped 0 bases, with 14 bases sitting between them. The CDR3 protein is CASSTGTHSSYEQYF. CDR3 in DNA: TGTGCCAGCAGCACCGGGACCCATAGCTCCTACGAGCAGTACTTC.

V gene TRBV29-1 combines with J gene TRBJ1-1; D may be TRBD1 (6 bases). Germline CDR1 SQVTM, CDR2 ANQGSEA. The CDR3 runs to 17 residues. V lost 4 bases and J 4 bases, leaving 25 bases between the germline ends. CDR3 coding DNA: TGCAGCGTTGGATTCAGGGGTGCGGACCCGGGGGGCACTGAAGCTTTCTTT. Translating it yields CSVGFRGADPGGTEAFF.

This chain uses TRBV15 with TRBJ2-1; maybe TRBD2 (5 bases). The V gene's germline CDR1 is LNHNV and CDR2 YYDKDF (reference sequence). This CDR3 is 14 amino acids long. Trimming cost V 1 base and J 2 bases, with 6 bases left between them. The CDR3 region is CATSRAGTYNEQFF. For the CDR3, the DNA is TGTGCCACCAGCAGAGCCGGGACCTACAATGAGCAGTTCTTC.

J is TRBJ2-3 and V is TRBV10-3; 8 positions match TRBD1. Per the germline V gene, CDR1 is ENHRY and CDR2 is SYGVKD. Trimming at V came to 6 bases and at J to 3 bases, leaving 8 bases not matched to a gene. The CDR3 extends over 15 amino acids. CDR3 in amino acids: CAIRSDRVGTDTQYF. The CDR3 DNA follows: TGTGCCATCAGGTCGGACAGGGTCGGGACAGATACGCAGTATTTT.

CDR3 DNA: TGTGCCAGCAGCCCCACACCTCCTCTAGCGGGATATAGCACAGATACGCAGTATTTT. Its translation is CASSPTPPLAGYSTDTQYF. The chain uses TRBV14 and TRBJ2-3; 9 positions agree with TRBD2. Germline CDR1 and CDR2: SGHDN and FVKESK. V gave up 4 bases and J gave up 0 bases; unmatched junction bases: 14. This CDR3 contains 19 residues.

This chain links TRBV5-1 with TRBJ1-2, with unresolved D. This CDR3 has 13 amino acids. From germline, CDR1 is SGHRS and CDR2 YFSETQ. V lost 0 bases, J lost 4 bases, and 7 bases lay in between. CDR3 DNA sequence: TGCGCCAGCAGCTTGGTGACGGGCTATGGCTACACCTTC. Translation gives CASSLVTGYGYTF. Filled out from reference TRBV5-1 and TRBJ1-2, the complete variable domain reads KAGVTQTPRYLIKTRGQQVTLSCSPISGHRSVSWYQQTPGQGLQFLFEYFSETQRNKGNFPGRFSGRQFSNSRSEMNVSTLELGDSALYLCASSLVTGYGYTFGSGTRLTVV.

CDR3 in amino acids: CASSPYASGKNIQYF. DNA for the CDR3: TGCGCCAGCAGCCCATACGCTAGCGGCAAAAACATTCAGTACTTC. The chain recombines TRBV5-1 with TRBJ2-4; 7 bases line up with TRBD2. Germline trimming cut 4 bases from V and 3 bases from J; bases unmatched to any gene: 7. CDR3 size: 15 residues. Germline CDR1 and CDR2: SGHRS and YFSETQ.

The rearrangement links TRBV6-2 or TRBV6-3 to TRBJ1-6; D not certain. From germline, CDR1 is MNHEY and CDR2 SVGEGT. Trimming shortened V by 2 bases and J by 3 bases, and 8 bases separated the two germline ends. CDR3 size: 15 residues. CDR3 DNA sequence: TGTGCCAGCAGTTACCGGGCGGTCTATAATTCACCCCTCCACTTT. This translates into CASSYRAVYNSPLHF.

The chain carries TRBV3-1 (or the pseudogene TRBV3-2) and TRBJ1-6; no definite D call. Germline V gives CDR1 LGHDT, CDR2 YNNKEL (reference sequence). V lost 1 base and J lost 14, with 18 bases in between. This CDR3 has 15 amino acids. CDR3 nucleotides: TGTGCCAGCAGCCAAGTTAGAGGACTAGCTGGGACCCTCCACTTT. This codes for CASSQVRGLAGTLHF.

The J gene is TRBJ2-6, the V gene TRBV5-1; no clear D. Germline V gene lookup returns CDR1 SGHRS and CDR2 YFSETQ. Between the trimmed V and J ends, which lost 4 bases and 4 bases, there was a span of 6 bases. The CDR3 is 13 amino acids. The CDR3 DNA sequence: TGCGCCAGCAGCCCCCCGGGGGCCAACGTCCTGACTTTC. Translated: CASSPPGANVLTF.

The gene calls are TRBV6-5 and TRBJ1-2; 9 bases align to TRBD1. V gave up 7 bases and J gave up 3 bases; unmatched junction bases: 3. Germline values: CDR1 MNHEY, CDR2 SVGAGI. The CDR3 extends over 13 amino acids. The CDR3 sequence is CASTGTGYYGYTF. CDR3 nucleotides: TGTGCCAGCACCGGGACAGGGTACTATGGCTACACCTTC.

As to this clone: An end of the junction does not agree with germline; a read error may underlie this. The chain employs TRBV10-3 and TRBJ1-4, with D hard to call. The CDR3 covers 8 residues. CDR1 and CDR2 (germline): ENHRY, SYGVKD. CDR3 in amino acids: CAIIVRLF. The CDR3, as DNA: TGTGCCATCATAGTACGGCTTTTT.